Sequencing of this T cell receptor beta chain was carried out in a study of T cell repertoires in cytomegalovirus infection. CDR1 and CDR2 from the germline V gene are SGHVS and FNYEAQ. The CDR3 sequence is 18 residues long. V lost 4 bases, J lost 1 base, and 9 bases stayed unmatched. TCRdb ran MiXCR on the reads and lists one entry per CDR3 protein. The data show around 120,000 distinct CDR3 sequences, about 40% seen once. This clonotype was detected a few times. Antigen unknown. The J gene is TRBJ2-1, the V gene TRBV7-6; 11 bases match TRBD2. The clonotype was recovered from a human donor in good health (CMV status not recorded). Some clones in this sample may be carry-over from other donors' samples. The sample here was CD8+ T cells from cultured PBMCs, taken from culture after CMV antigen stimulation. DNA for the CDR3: TGTGCCAGCAGCTCCACTACTTCTAGCGGGGGGTCCTACAATGAGCAGTTCTTC. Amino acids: CASSSTTSSGGSYNEQFF. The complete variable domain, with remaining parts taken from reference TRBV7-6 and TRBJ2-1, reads GAGVSQSPRYKVTKRGQDVALRCDPISGHVSLYWYRQALGQGPEFLTYFNYEAQQDKSGLPNDRFSAERPEGSISTLTIQRTEQRDSAMYRCASSSTTSSGGSYNEQFFGPGTRLTVL.